These T cell receptor beta chains were read from a single sample in a study of graft-versus-host responses after intestinal transplantation. Sequencing was performed with immunoSEQ multiplex PCR; in TCRdb, only in-frame clones are kept and a portion is missing. The repertoire holds about 13,000 clones, 80% to 90% seen once, with roughly 25% in the top ten. Material: PBMCs, obtained after intestinal transplantation. The source of these receptors is a human patient who received an intestinal transplant, so some T cells may come from the graft donor. The CDR3 runs from the conserved cysteine through the conserved F or W. The order of the fields is clone size, V gene, J gene, D gene, CDR3 DNA, CDR3 protein. D genes are given only for firm matches. Clone sizes are given selectively: once, few, many, or a class where the clone is expanded.

>-|TRBV7-8|TRBJ2-7|-
TGTGCCAGCAGCTCAGCGGTGGGCGAGCAGTACTTC
CASSSAVGEQYF
>once|TRBV7-9|TRBJ1-2|TRBD1
TGTGCCAGCAGCTTAGGCGCAGGGGGGCATGGCTACACCTTC
CASSLGAGGHGYTF
>-|TRBV27|TRBJ1-1|TRBD1
TGTGCCAGCAGTTTATCGAGGGGGCTCTCTGAAGCTTTCTTT
CASSLSRGLSEAFF
>-|TRBV6-5|TRBJ1-2|-
TGTGCCAGCTGGACGGGGGTGGGCTACACCTTC
CASWTGVGYTF
>-|TRBV6-6|TRBJ2-5|TRBD2
TGTGCCAGCAGCCTCTTAGGAGGCGGGGGAGAGACCCAGTACTTC
CASSLLGGGGETQYF
>-|TRBV9|TRBJ2-6|TRBD1
TGTGCCAGCAGCGTAGAGAGATTCGAAGACAGGGGGTACTCTGGGGCCAACGTCCTGACTTTC
CASSVERFEDRGYSGANVLTF
>-|TRBV27|TRBJ1-5|-
TGTGCCAGCGGTCTGCGGGGGCCCCAGCATTTT
CASGLRGPQHF
>-|TRBV7-2|TRBJ2-7|TRBD2
TGTGCCAGCAGCTATCGACTAGCGGGAGCGGGGGAGCAGTACTTC
CASSYRLAGAGEQYF
>-|TRBV15|TRBJ1-1|TRBD1
TGTGCCACCAGCCCCCGGGACAGGGGGACGAACACTGAAGCTTTCTTT
CATSPRDRGTNTEAFF
>-|TRBV27|TRBJ2-1|TRBD2
TGTGCCAGCAGTTTGTTAATTTCAAGAGGACTAGCGGGAGGAAAGACCTACAATGAGCAGTTCTTC
CASSLLISRGLAGGKTYNEQFF
>-|TRBV19|TRBJ1-1|-
TGTGCCGCGTCCGGCCAGGCGGGGAACACTGAAGCTTTCTTT
CAASGQAGNTEAFF
>-|TRBV4-2|TRBJ1-1|TRBD1
TGTGCCAGCAGCCAAGGGGTGACAGGGTCCGCTGAAGCTTTCTTT
CASSQGVTGSAEAFF
>-|TRBV28|TRBJ2-7|TRBD2
TGTGCCAGCAGACCTAGCGGGAGTTCCTACGAGCAGTACTTC
CASRPSGSSYEQYF
>-|TRBV19|TRBJ1-2|-
TGTGCCAGTAGTATAGAAGGGTTCGGGTATGGCTACACCTTC
CASSIEGFGYGYTF
>-|TRBV7-2|TRBJ2-5|TRBD2
TGTGCCAGCAGCTGGTCTAGCGGGAGTTCAGAGACCCAGTACTTC
CASSWSSGSSETQYF
>-|TRBV4-2|TRBJ2-3|-
TGTGCCAGCAGCTTGGTCTCCGGCTTGGGGGATACGCAGTATTTT
CASSLVSGLGDTQYF
>-|TRBV18|TRBJ1-4|-
TGTGCCAGCTCACCCGCCAGGGGTAATGAAAAACTGTTTTTT
CASSPARGNEKLFF
>-|TRBV7-3|TRBJ2-2|-
TGTGCCAGCAGCTTACACAGGGGAGGCGGGGAGCTGTTTTTT
CASSLHRGGGELFF
>-|TRBV7-9|TRBJ2-5|-
TGTGCCAGCAGCCCGGGGGACACCAAGTTCCAAGAGACCCAGTACTTC
CASSPGDTKFQETQYF
>-|TRBV27|TRBJ2-7|-
TGTGCCAGCAGGAGCGGTATCGGCTACGAGCAGTACTTC
CASRSGIGYEQYF
>-|TRBV6-5|TRBJ2-5|-
TGTGCCAGCAGTTACGGGGGGGGAGGGGGGGAGACCCAGTACTTC
CASSYGGGGGETQYF
>-|TRBV7-9|TRBJ2-3|TRBD2
TGTGCCAGCAGCTTACTGCGGGGGGCTACCACAGATACGCAGTATTTT
CASSLLRGATTDTQYF
>-|TRBV7-9|TRBJ2-7|-
TGTGCCAGCAGCTTAGTCGACGAGCAGTACTTC
CASSLVDEQYF
>-|TRBV28|TRBJ1-2|-
TGTGCCATCCGACAGGCGAATTCCTATGGCTACACCTTC
CAIRQANSYGYTF
>-|TRBV6-5|TRBJ1-3|-
TGTGCCAGCTCAAGGGACTCTGGAAACACCATATATTTT
CASSRDSGNTIYF
>-|TRBV5-1|TRBJ1-2|TRBD1
TGCGCCAGCAGCTTGGCCTTGACAGGGGAACGCTACACCTTC
CASSLALTGERYTF
>once|TRBV5-1|TRBJ1-1|-
TGCGCCAGCAGCTTCGGCCGTTTCATGAACACTGAAGCTTTCTTT
CASSFGRFMNTEAFF
>-|TRBV7-3|TRBJ2-2|TRBD1
TGTGCCAGCAGCCGACAGGGGGCGGACGGGGAGCTGTTTTTT
CASSRQGADGELFF
>once|TRBV29-1|TRBJ2-6|-
TGCAGCGTTGATGACCCATCTGGGGCCAACGTCCTGACTTTC
CSVDDPSGANVLTF
>-|TRBV6-1|TRBJ2-7|-
TGTGCCAGCACCCGGGACTGGAGCTCCTACGAGCAGTACTTC
CASTRDWSSYEQYF
>-|TRBV27|TRBJ2-1|TRBD2
TGTGCCAGCAGTCCACCGGGACTAGTTACAGAAGGCCCCTACAATGAGCAGTTCTTC
CASSPPGLVTEGPYNEQFF
>once|TRBV7-9|TRBJ1-1|-
TGTGCCAGCAGCTTAGCCGCCGGGACGGGTGAAGCTTTCTTT
CASSLAAGTGEAFF
>-|TRBV10-3|TRBJ2-3|-
TGTGCCACGACCACAGGGGGGGAGGCCGGCACAGATACGCAGTATTTT
CATTTGGEAGTDTQYF
>-|TRBV27|TRBJ2-3|-
TGTGCCAGCAGTATATCCCAGGGATACACAGATACGCAGTATTTT
CASSISQGYTDTQYF